This T cell receptor beta chain was sequenced in a study of cytomegalovirus exposure and HLA in healthy donors. Primers: 60 Vbeta forward and 13 Jbeta reverse. Repertoires were generated with immunoSEQ multiplex PCR, while TCRdb's copy carries only in-frame clones and drops some. Of about 140,000 clones in the sample, roughly 79% were seen once. Per the germline V gene, CDR1 is SEHNR and CDR2 is FQNEAQ (reference sequence). The CDR3 is made up of 17 amino acids. V shed 4 bases and J 4 bases; nucleotides not matched to a gene: 12. Study results and caveats: Earlier findings revealed that most TCR beta V segments proved productive either about 87% or about 30% of the time. Reports credit the classifier with highly specific, highly sensitive diagnosis of cytomegalovirus status.

About this clone: Antigen specificity is unknown.

Source material: PBMCs. This chain uses TRBV7-9 with TRBJ2-1, with 8 positions matching TRBD2. This clonotype was sampled from a male donor in good health and CMV-seronegative. CDR3 in DNA: TGTGCCAGCAGCTCGTGGCTCGGGGGGGCGTCATACAATGAGCAGTTCTTC. Amino acids: CASSSWLGGASYNEQFF.